The present T cell receptor (beta chain) was sequenced within a study of T cell changes during pregnancy in multiple sclerosis. Sequenced by immunoSEQ multiplex PCR; TCRdb stores in-frame clones only, minus some. The sample yields 20,000 to 25,000 clones, about nine tenths seen once. The CDR3 loop spans 15 amino acids. V lost 2 bases, J lost 7 bases, and 6 bases stayed unmatched. Germline values: CDR1 MNHEY, CDR2 SVGAGI. This rearrangement joins TRBV6-5 to TRBJ2-1, with TRBD2 matching over 9 bases. This sequence originates from a female donor in good health, enrolled as a control in a pregnancy study. This specimen was CD8+ T cells from peripheral blood mononuclear cells, taken in the first trimester of pregnancy. The CDR3 spells CASSYETAGGNEQFF. The CDR3 nucleotides are TGTGCCAGCAGTTACGAGACGGCGGGGGGGAATGAGCAGTTCTTC.